Following are 30 T cell receptor beta chains from one sample sequenced in a study of Graves' ophthalmopathy and Graves' hyperthyroidism. Amplified TCR beta CDR3 regions were obtained using RNA transcripts as template. Investigators did first-round RT-PCR with HTBI primers, then second-round multiplex PCR. TCRdb called the multiplex PCR reads again in MiXCR, with one record for every CDR3 protein. This table holds around 1,200,000 distinct CDR3 sequences, about 35% found once. Source material: peripheral blood or thyroid tissue (not recorded which). The receptor source for this set is an adult man with Graves' hyperthyroidism.

This clonotype was detected ten times or more. The chain couples TRBV20-1 to TRBJ2-7; D possibly corresponds to TRBD2 (6 bases). The V gene's germline CDR1 is DFQATT and CDR2 SNEGSKA (reference sequence). V lost 3 bases and J lost 0, with 9 bases in between. The CDR3 sequence is 13 residues long. Here the CDR3 reads CSASVGGSYEQYF. CDR3 DNA: TGCAGTGCTAGTGTGGGGGGCTCCTACGAGCAGTACTTC.

Ten or more counts support this clonotype. The rearrangement joins TRBV7-9 to TRBJ2-5; D perhaps matches TRBD2 (5 bases). Germline CDR1 and CDR2: SEHNR and FQNEAQ (reference sequence). There are 16 residues in the CDR3. The germline V and J ends were trimmed by 1 base and 5 bases, with 17 bases remaining between them. The chain's CDR3 is CASSLGSRPGVETQYF. CDR3 coding DNA: TGTGCCAGCAGCTTAGGGTCGAGACCCGGGGTGGAGACCCAGTACTTC.

This clonotype was recorded at least ten times. The J gene is TRBJ1-5, the V gene TRBV10-3; D remains unclear. CDR3 length equals 13 residues. In germline, CDR1 is ENHRY, CDR2 SYGVKD. V was cut by 2 bases and J by 7 bases, with 9 bases left in between. Written as DNA, the CDR3 is TGTGCCATCAGTGAGCAGGTAGGCCAGCCCCAGCATTTT. It yields the protein CAISEQVGQPQHF.

This clonotype has a count of ten or more. At one end the junction does not follow the germline gene, possibly because of a read error. V usage is TRBV7-2 and J usage is TRBJ1-2; possible D gene TRBD1, 6 bases. The CDR3 extends over 14 amino acids. The germline V gene has CDR1 SGHTA and CDR2 FQGNSA. This CDR3 is CASNLQQGLHGYTF. The CDR3 DNA follows: TGTGCCAGCAACTTACAACAGGGTCTGCATGGCTACACCTTC.

The J gene is TRBJ2-5, the V gene TRBV12-3 or TRBV12-4; no firm D call. Deletions cut 5 bases from V and 0 bases from J, with 10 bases between. The CDR3 sequence is 14 residues long. As DNA, the CDR3 is TGTGCCAGCAGTCCCTACAGAAACCAAGAGACCCAGTACTTC. The encoded protein is CASSPYRNQETQYF.

V and J are TRBV27 and TRBJ1-2; 9 nucleotides align to TRBD1. CDR1 and CDR2 (germline): MNHEY, SMNVEV (reference sequence). The CDR3 consists of 17 residues. J was trimmed by 5 bases and V by 5 bases; bases with no gene match: 15. Here the CDR3 reads CASSPRPPGQGVYGYTF. As DNA, the CDR3 is TGTGCCAGCAGTCCCCGTCCGCCGGGACAGGGAGTGTATGGCTACACCTTC.

This clonotype occurred many times. The chain employs TRBV19 and TRBJ2-5; perhaps TRBD1 as D (5 bases). The germline gives CDR1 LNHDA, CDR2 SQIVND (reference sequence). Trimming took 3 bases from V and 5 from J, leaving 10 bases between them. The CDR3 sequence is 13 residues long. CDR3 region: CASSMLTAETQYF. The CDR3, as DNA: TGTGCCAGTAGTATGTTGACAGCGGAGACCCAGTACTTC.

The chain employs TRBV7-8 and TRBJ1-5; D gene ambiguous. There are 16 residues in the CDR3. From germline, CDR1 is SGHVS and CDR2 FQNEAQ. The germline V and J ends were trimmed by 5 bases and 4 bases, with 18 bases remaining between them. Here the CDR3 reads CASSAQQRNRNQPQHF. The DNA of the CDR3 is TGTGCCAGCAGCGCCCAACAGAGAAATAGAAATCAGCCCCAGCATTTT.

Only one count was recorded for this clonotype. This may be a read error, as it is one base from a much larger clone. The rearrangement uses TRBV10-3 and TRBJ2-7, with 10 bases identical to TRBD1. CDR3 size: 16 residues. J lost 6 bases, V lost 6 bases, and 14 bases had no gene match. CDR1 ENHRY and CDR2 SYGVKD come from the germline V gene. The CDR3 nucleotides read TGTGCCATCAGCCCAAGACCGGGACAGGGGCTCTCCGAGCAGTACTTC. Its translation is CAISPRPGQGLSEQYF.

This clonotype was found many times. V is TRBV7-2 and J is TRBJ2-7, with 11 positions matching TRBD2. The CDR3 contains 16 residues. Germline CDR1 is SGHTA and CDR2 is FQGNSA. J lost 3 bases, V lost 5 bases, and 9 bases had no gene match. CDR3 nucleotide sequence: TGTGCCAGCAGCCCCAAGGCTAGCGGGAGGTTCTACGAGCAGTACTTC. The encoded protein is CASSPKASGRFYEQYF.

This clonotype appeared many times. V gene TRBV5-1 combines with J gene TRBJ2-6, with D unresolved. Germline V gives CDR1 SGHRS, CDR2 YFSETQ. The CDR3 is 17 amino acids. The V end lost 4 bases, the J end lost 0 bases, and 14 bases lay between the germline ends. The CDR3 sequence is CASSERVSGSGANVLTF. CDR3 bases: TGCGCCAGCAGCGAAAGGGTGTCGGGCTCTGGGGCCAACGTCCTGACTTTC.

V and J are TRBV7-9 and TRBJ2-7; no clear D gene. This CDR3 comprises 14 residues. Trimming removed 1 base from V and 1 base from J, with 8 bases in between. Germline CDR1 and CDR2: SEHNR and FQNEAQ (reference sequence). CDR3 amino acids: CASSLEAFSYEQYF. CDR3 nucleotide sequence: TGTGCCAGCAGCTTAGAGGCCTTTTCCTACGAGCAGTACTTC.

This clonotype was observed many times. The chain employs TRBV10-3 and TRBJ1-4; D is undetermined. The CDR3 is made up of 14 amino acids. Germline loops: CDR1 ENHRY, CDR2 SYGVKD. The V end lost 2 bases, the J end lost 8 bases, and 12 bases lay between the germline ends. The DNA for the CDR3 is TGTGCCATCAGTGAGACTGGGGTTGGGGAAAAACTGTTTTTT. Translated: CAISETGVGEKLFF.

The chain recombines TRBV4-3 with TRBJ2-5; 14 bases line up with TRBD2. Germline V gene data show CDR1 as LGHNA and CDR2 as YSLEER. V lost 2 bases and J lost 5; bases outside the gene matches: 10. The CDR3 totals 18 residues. CDR3 in DNA: TGCGCCAGCAGCCAATTTAGGGGACTAGCGGGAGAAGGGGAGACCCAGTACTTC. This encodes CASSQFRGLAGEGETQYF.

This clonotype was seen repeatedly, ten times or more. The V call is TRBV10-3, the J call TRBJ1-1; a possible D gene is TRBD1 (5 bases). CDR1 is ENHRY and CDR2 is SYGVKD in the germline V gene. The length of the CDR3 is 15 residues. Trimming took 2 bases from V and 5 from J, leaving 15 bases between them. This CDR3 is CAISEIMGRGTEAFF. The CDR3 DNA sequence: TGTGCCATCAGTGAGATTATGGGGCGCGGAACTGAAGCTTTCTTT.

This clonotype was detected only a few times. The chain links TRBV6-6 to TRBJ2-7, with D perhaps given as TRBD1 or TRBD2 (5 bases each). Looked up from germline, CDR1 is MNHNY and CDR2 is SVGAGI (reference sequence). V was cut by 4 bases and J by 6 bases, with 13 bases left in between. This CDR3 is built from 13 residues. CDR3 nucleotide sequence: TGTGCCAGCAGTTTTGGTGGGACCGGCGAGCAGTACTTC. It yields the protein CASSFGGTGEQYF.

The chain is built from TRBV7-9 and TRBJ2-7, with D possibly being TRBD1 (6 bases). Trimming stripped 5 bases from V and 1 base from J, with 30 bases between. The germline gives CDR1 SEHNR, CDR2 FQNEAQ (reference sequence). This CDR3 has 20 amino acids. The CDR3 DNA reads TGTGCCAGCAGCCACAAAAGGCTTAAATATCGGGACACCATGTCCTACGAGCAGTACTTC. Its protein is CASSHKRLKYRDTMSYEQYF.

On this clonotype itself: This may come from a read error, since a much larger clone is one base off. V gene TRBV20-1 combines with J gene TRBJ2-7, with D possibly matching TRBD2 (5 bases). The CDR3 runs 15 residues. Trimming took 5 bases from V and 2 from J, leaving 19 bases between them. CDR1 and CDR2 from the germline V gene are DFQATT and SNEGSKA (reference sequence). The CDR3 bases are TGCAGTGCTGGACCAATCCGGGATCCAACCTACGAGCAGTACTTC. This encodes CSAGPIRDPTYEQYF.

The J gene is TRBJ1-2, the V gene TRBV10-3; a weak D match, TRBD1 (5 bases). The CDR3 loop spans 14 amino acids. Per the germline V gene, CDR1 is ENHRY and CDR2 is SYGVKD. Trimming removed 5 bases from V and 6 bases from J, with 16 bases in between. CDR3 region: CAISPSRGEDGYTF. CDR3 DNA sequence: TGTGCCATCAGTCCCTCTAGGGGAGAAGATGGCTACACCTTC.

As to this clonotype: One junction end does not reproduce the germline sequence, and a read error may be involved. The J gene is TRBJ2-6, the V gene TRBV2, with D perhaps being TRBD1 or TRBD2 (6 bases each). From germline, CDR1 is SNHLY and CDR2 FYNNEI. The CDR3 runs 13 residues. DNA of the CDR3: TGTGCCAGCAGTGAAGTCGGGGGCTACACTGAAGCTTTC. As protein: CASSEVGGYTEAF.

The V gene is TRBV12-3 or TRBV12-4, the J gene TRBJ2-7, with no clear D. Between the trimmed V and J ends, which lost 3 bases and 4 bases, there was a span of 16 bases. CDR3 length: 15 residues. The CDR3: CASSLGFRESYEQYF. CDR3 bases: TGTGCCAGCAGTTTGGGCTTCAGAGAGAGTTACGAGCAGTACTTC.

Regarding this clonotype: This may be a read error, as it is one base from a much larger clone. This chain uses TRBV5-1 with TRBJ2-5; the match to TRBD1 covers 9 bases. The CDR3 sequence is 15 residues long. The V gene's germline CDR1 is SGHRS and CDR2 YFSETQ. The CDR3 reads CASSDVGQGQETQCF. The CDR3 nucleotides are TGCGCCAGCAGCGATGTCGGACAGGGGCAAGAGACCCAGTGCTTC.

This clonotype showed up many times. V is TRBV10-1 and J is TRBJ1-1, with D unresolved. This CDR3 is 15 amino acids long. Germline CDR1 and CDR2: WNHNN and SYGVQD (reference sequence). Trimming pared 2 bases from V and 3 bases from J, leaving 13 bases between. CDR3 in DNA: TGCGCCAGCAGTGAGAATTCCGGGCAGTACACTGAAGCTTTCTTT. Protein: CASSENSGQYTEAFF.

The V and J genes are TRBV4-1 and TRBJ1-1; no reliable D call. The CDR3 runs 15 residues. The V gene's germline CDR1 is MGHRA and CDR2 YSYEKL. The germline V and J ends were trimmed by 4 bases and 4 bases, with 16 bases remaining between them. Written as DNA, the CDR3 is TGCGCCAGCAGCCTCGATCCCGGACTGGGCACTGAAGCTTTCTTT. Protein sequence: CASSLDPGLGTEAFF.

The table lists this clonotype with a count of one. The chain is built from TRBV10-3 and TRBJ1-2; no clear D gene. The CDR3 totals 16 residues. The germline gives CDR1 ENHRY, CDR2 SYGVKD. Trimming removed 6 bases at V and 3 bases at J, with 20 bases between. The CDR3: CAISLTGGLDHYGYTF. The CDR3 nucleotides are TGTGCCATCAGCCTTACCGGCGGGCTCGACCACTATGGCTACACCTTC.

The chain links TRBV30 to TRBJ1-1; no definite D call. V lost 3 bases, J lost 0 bases, and 8 bases lay in between. This CDR3 has 13 amino acids. Germline assignment: CDR1 GTSNPN and CDR2 SVGIG (reference sequence). This chain's CDR3 is CAWSLTLNTEAFF. CDR3 bases: TGTGCCTGGAGCTTGACACTGAACACTGAAGCTTTCTTT.

The chain recombines TRBV6-5 with TRBJ1-2; maybe TRBD1 (6 bases). CDR1 is MNHEY and CDR2 is SVGAGI in the germline V gene. Trimming stripped 0 bases from V and 0 bases from J, with 23 bases between. The CDR3 runs 20 residues. The CDR3 DNA follows: TGTGCCAGCAGTTACTCGGGAAGCCCGGGACACCACTCAGCTAACTATGGCTACACCTTC. Amino acids: CASSYSGSPGHHSANYGYTF.

Of note for this clonotype: A much more abundant neighbour one base away suggests this may be a read error. V gene TRBV25-1 combines with J gene TRBJ2-6; D is unresolved. V was cut by 7 bases and J by 0 bases, with 4 bases left in between. The CDR3 loop spans 13 amino acids. Germline assignment: CDR1 MGHDK and CDR2 SYGVNS. The CDR3 sequence: CASMISGANVLTF. The CDR3 DNA is TGTGCCAGCATGATCTCTGGGGCCAACGTCCTGACTTTC.

V usage is TRBV7-9 and J usage is TRBJ2-5; 9 nucleotides line up with TRBD1. Germline V lookup: CDR1 SEHNR, CDR2 FQNEAQ (reference sequence). Trimming at V came to 3 bases and at J to 4 bases, leaving 6 bases not matched to a gene. The CDR3 has 15 residues. The CDR3 DNA reads as TGTGCCAGCAGCTTTGACAGGGGGATTAGAGAGACCCAGTACTTC. This gives the protein CASSFDRGIRETQYF.

This clonotype was observed many times. The chain links TRBV7-2 to TRBJ1-1, with D unresolved. Germline CDR1 SGHTA, CDR2 FQGNSA. The length of the CDR3 is 14 residues. Deletions cut 4 bases from V and 3 bases from J, with 12 bases between. Written as DNA, the CDR3 is TGTGCCAGCAGCTGGTCCTACGGGGACACTGAAGCTTTCTTT. Its protein is CASSWSYGDTEAFF. Based on the CDR3 plus reference TRBV7-2 and TRBJ1-1, the full variable domain is GAGVSQSPSNKVTEKGKDVELRCDPISGHTALYWYRQSLGQGLEFLIYFQGNSAPDKSGLPSDRFSAERTGGSVSTLTIQRTQQEDSAVYLCASSWSYGDTEAFFGQGTRLTVV.